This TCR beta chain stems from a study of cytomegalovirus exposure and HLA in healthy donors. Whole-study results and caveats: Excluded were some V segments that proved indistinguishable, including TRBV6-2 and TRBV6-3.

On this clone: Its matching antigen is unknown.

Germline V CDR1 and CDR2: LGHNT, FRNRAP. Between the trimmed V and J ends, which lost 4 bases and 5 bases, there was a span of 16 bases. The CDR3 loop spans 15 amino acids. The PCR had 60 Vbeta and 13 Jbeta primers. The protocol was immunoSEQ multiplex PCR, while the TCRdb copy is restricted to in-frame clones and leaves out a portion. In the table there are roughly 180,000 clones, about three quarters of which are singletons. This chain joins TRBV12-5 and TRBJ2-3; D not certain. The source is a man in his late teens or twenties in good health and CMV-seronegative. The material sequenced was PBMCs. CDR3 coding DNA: TGTGCTAGTGGTTCCTTCGGGTTCTCGGGAGATACGCAGTATTTT. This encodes CASGSFGFSGDTQYF.